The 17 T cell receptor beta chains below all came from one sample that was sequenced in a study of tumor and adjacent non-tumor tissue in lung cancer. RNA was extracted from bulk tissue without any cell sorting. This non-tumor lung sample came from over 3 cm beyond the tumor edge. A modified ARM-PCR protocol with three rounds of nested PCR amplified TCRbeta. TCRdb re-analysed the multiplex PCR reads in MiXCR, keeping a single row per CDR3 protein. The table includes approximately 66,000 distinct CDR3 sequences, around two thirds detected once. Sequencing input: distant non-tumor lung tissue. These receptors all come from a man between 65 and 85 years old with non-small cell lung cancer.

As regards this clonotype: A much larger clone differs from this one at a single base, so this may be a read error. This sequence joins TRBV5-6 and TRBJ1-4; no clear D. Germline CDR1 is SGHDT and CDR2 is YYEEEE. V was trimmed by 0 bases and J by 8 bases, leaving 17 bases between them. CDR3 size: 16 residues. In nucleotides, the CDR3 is TGTGCCAGCAGCTTGGAACCGTCCTCTGTTGGAGAAAAACTGTTTTTT. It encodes CASSLEPSSVGEKLFF. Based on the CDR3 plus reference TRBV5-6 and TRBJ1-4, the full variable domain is DAGVTQSPTHLIKTRGQQVTLRCSPKSGHDTVSWYQQALGQGPQFIFQYYEEEERQRGNFPDRFSGHQFPNYSSELNVNALLLGDSALYLCASSLEPSSVGEKLFFGSGTQLSVL.

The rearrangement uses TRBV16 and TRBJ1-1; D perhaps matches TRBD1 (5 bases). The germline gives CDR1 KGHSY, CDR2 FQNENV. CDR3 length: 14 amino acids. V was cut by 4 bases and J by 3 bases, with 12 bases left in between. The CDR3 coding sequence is TGTGCCAGCAGCCGTGTGGGGCCGGACACTGAAGCTTTCTTT. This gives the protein CASSRVGPDTEAFF.

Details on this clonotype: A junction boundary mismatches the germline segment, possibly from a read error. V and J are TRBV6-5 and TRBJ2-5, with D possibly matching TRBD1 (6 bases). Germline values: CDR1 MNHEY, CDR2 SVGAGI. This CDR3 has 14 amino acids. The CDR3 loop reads CARRPQDSQATQYF. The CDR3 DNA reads TGTGCCAGAAGGCCCCAGGACAGCCAAGCGACCCAGTACTTC.

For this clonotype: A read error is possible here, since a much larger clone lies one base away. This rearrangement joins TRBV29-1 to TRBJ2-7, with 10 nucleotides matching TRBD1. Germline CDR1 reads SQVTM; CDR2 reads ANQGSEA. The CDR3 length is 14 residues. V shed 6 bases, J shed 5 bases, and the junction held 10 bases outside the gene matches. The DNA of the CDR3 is TGCAGCGTCATAGACAGGGGGCGCACCGACGAGCAGTACTTC. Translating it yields CSVIDRGRTDEQYF.

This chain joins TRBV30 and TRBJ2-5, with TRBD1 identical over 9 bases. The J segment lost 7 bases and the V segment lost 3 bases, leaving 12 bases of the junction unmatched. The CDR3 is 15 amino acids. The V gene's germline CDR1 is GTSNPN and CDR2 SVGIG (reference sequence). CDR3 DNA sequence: TGTGCCTGGAGCCCCCCTGGGACAGGGACAGGGACCCAGTACTTC. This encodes CAWSPPGTGTGTQYF.

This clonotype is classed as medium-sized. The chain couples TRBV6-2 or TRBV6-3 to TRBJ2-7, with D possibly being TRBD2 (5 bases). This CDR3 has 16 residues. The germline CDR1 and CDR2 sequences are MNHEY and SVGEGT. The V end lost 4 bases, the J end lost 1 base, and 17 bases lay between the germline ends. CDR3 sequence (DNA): TGTGCCAGCAGTTTCTCCGAGGGTCGGGGTTCCTACGAGCAGTACTTC. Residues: CASSFSEGRGSYEQYF.

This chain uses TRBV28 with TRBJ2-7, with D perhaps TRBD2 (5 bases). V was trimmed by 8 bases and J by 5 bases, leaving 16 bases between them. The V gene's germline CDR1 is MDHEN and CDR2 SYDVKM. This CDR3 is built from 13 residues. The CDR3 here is CASRSEEVDEQYF. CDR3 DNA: TGTGCCAGCCGGAGCGAGGAGGTTGACGAGCAGTACTTC.

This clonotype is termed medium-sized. CDR3 coding DNA: TGCAGCGTCGCCGGGACTAGCGGCACAGATACGCAGTATTTT. Residues: CSVAGTSGTDTQYF. V is TRBV29-1 and J is TRBJ2-3, with 10 bases that match TRBD2. The CDR3 runs 14 residues. Germline CDR1 and CDR2: SQVTM and ANQGSEA. With V trimmed by 6 bases and J by 1 base, 4 bases remained unmatched.

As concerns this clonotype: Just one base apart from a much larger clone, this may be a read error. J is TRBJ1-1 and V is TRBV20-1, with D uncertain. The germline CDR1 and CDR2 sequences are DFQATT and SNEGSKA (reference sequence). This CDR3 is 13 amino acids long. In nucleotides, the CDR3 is TGCAGTGCCCTCAAAAGGCTGAACACTGAAGTTTTCTTT. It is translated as CSALKRLNTEVFF.

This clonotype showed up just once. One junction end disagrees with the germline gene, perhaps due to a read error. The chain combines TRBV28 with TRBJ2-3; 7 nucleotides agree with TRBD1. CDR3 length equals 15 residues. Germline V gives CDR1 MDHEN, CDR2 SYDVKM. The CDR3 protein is CASNIQGSRTDRQYF. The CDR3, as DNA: TGTGCCAGCAACATACAGGGGTCCCGCACAGATAGGCAGTATTTT.

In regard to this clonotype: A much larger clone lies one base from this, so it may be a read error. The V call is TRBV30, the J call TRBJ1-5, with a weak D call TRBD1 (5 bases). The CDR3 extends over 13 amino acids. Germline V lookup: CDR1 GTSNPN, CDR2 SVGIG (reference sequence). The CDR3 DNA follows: TGTGGCTGGAACCAGGGACTCCGTCAGCCCCAGCATTTT. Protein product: CGWNQGLRQPQHF.

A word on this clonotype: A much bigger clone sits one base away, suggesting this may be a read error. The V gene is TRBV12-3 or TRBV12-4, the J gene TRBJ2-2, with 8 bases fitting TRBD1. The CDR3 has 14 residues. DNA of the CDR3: TGTGTCAGCAGTTTACAGGGGGACACCGGGGAGCTGTTTTTT. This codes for CVSSLQGDTGELFF.

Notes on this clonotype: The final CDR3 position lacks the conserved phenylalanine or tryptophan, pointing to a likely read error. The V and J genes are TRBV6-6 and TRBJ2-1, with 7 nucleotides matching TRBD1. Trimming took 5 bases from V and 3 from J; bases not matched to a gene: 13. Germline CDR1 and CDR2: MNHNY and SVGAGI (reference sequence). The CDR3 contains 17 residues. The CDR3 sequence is CASSLGTDGWVYNEQFL. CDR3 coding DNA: TGTGCCAGCAGTCTCGGGACAGATGGTTGGGTCTACAATGAGCAGTTCCTC.

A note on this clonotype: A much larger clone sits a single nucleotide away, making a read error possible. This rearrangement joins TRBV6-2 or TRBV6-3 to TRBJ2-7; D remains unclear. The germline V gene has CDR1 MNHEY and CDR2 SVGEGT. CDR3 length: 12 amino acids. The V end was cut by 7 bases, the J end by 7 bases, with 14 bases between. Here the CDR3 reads CASNYPPREQYF. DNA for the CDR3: TGTGCCAGCAACTACCCCCCCCGGGAGCAGTACTTC.

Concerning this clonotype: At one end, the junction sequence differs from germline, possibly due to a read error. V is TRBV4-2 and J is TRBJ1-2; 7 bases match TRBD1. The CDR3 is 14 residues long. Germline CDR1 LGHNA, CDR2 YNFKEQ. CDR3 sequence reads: CASSRTGGIYGYTF. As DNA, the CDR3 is TGTGCCAGCAGCCGGACAGGAGGAATCTATGGCTATACCTTC.

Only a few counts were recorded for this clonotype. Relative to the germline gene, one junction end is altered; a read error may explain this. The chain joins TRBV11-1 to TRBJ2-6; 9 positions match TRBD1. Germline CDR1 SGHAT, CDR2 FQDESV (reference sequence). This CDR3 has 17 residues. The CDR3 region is CASNRRTGGAGANVLTF. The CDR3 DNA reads TGTGCCAGCAACCGTAGAACAGGGGGCGCTGGGGCCAACGTCCTGACCTTC.

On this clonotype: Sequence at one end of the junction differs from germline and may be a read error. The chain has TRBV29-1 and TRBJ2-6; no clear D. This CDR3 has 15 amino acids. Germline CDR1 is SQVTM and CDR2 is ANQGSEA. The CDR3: CSVELVVSGTNVLTF. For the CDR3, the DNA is TGCAGCGTTGAACTAGTGGTATCTGGGACCAACGTCCTGACTTTC.